These 3 T cell receptor beta chains came from one sample sequenced in a study of CD8 T cells in Susac syndrome (dated by TCRdb to about 2019). Libraries were built with the immunoSEQ multiplex PCR assay. RNA was extracted with the RNeasy kit and roughly 0.45 to 1 ug was reverse transcribed using random hexamers. The public sequencing data were trimmed at Q25 with fastp and processed into clonotypes with MiXCR by TCRdb, which kept only in-frame beta chains. Rows with one shared CDR3 protein collapse into an entry with the most common genes and DNA. In all, the sample holds approximately 190,000 distinct CDR3 sequences, and approximately 96% of those were seen once. Roughly 0.093% of the sample is taken by the ten largest. What was sequenced was CD4+ T cells from PBMCs. Receptors were obtained from a human donor with Susac syndrome.

As for this clonotype: An end of the junction does not agree with germline; a read error may underlie this. The chain links TRBV7-2 to TRBJ1-1; TRBD1 might be the D (5 bases). CDR3 length: 14 residues. Germline V gives CDR1 SGHTA, CDR2 FQGNSA. The chain's CDR3 is CASRLGTVNTEAFF. CDR3 nucleotide sequence: TGTGCCAGCAGATTAGGGACGGTGAACACTGAAGCTTTCTTT.

This sequence joins TRBV4-2 and TRBJ1-2; no firm D call. The CDR3 consists of 15 residues. Germline V lookup: CDR1 LGHNA, CDR2 YNFKEQ. Trimming removed 0 bases from V and 5 bases from J, with 13 bases in between. The CDR3 protein is CASSQDRLLKYGYTF. CDR3 nucleotides: TGTGCCAGCAGCCAAGATAGGCTGCTGAAGTATGGCTACACCTTC.

V is TRBV29-1 and J is TRBJ2-3, with D uncertain. The germline gives CDR1 SQVTM, CDR2 ANQGSEA. The CDR3 has 12 amino acids. Trimming took 3 bases from V and 2 from J, leaving 6 bases between them. The CDR3 sequence is CSVETLTDTQYF. In DNA, the CDR3 is TGCAGCGTTGAGACCCTCACAGATACGCAGTATTTT.